The 32 T cell receptor beta chains below come from one sample, sequenced in a study of T cell responses to AZD1222 COVID-19 vaccine. Profiled with immunoSEQ multiplex PCR; TCRdb holds only in-frame clones, not every one. Of just over 95,000 clones listed, less than 90% are singletons. The specimen was peripheral blood, collected on day 0 of AZD1222 vaccination. These receptors were obtained from an adult in good health.

V is TRBV10-1 and J is TRBJ1-2; no clear D. CDR3 length equals 12 residues. V shed 0 bases and J shed 6 bases, with 5 bases lying between them. Per the germline V gene, CDR1 is WNHNN and CDR2 is SYGVQD (reference sequence). CDR3 in amino acids: CASSESRNGYTF. CDR3 DNA: TGCGCCAGCAGTGAGTCAAGGAATGGCTACACCTTC.

V and J are TRBV9 and TRBJ1-6; 7 bases align to TRBD1. There are 15 residues in the CDR3. Germline-derived CDR1 and CDR2 are SGDLS and YYNGEE. Unmatched junction bases numbered 9, after V lost 5 bases and J lost 7 bases. Written as DNA, the CDR3 is TGTGCCAGCAGTATCTGGGACAGTGAGAATTCACCCCTCCACTTT. Translation: CASSIWDSENSPLHF.

The J gene is TRBJ1-1, the V gene TRBV19, with 7 bases identical to TRBD1. The J segment lost 1 base and the V segment lost 9 bases, leaving 5 bases of the junction unmatched. This CDR3 spans 13 amino acids. Germline V lookup: CDR1 LNHDA, CDR2 SQIVND (reference sequence). The CDR3, as DNA: TGTGCCAGCATCGACAGGGCGAACACTGAAGCTTTCTTT. Its translation: CASIDRANTEAFF.

V is TRBV6-5 and J is TRBJ1-5, with TRBD1 as a possible D gene (6 bases). Per germline, CDR1 MNHEY and CDR2 SVGAGI. The CDR3 sequence is 15 residues long. Deletions cut 0 bases from V and 5 bases from J, with 11 bases between. DNA of the CDR3: TGTGCCAGCAGTTACTCCGCCAGGGGCCATCAGCCCCAGCATTTT. It specifies CASSYSARGHQPQHF.

The V gene is TRBV10-3, the J gene TRBJ1-1; TRBD1 might be the D (6 bases). The CDR3 consists of 14 residues. Trimming shortened V by 0 bases and J by 10 bases, and 15 bases separated the two germline ends. CDR1 ENHRY and CDR2 SYGVKD come from the germline V gene. CDR3 region: CAISESSLGAGAFF. The CDR3 nucleotides read TGTGCCATCAGTGAGTCGAGTCTGGGGGCCGGAGCTTTCTTT.

This rearrangement joins TRBV7-2 to TRBJ2-1, with D possibly called TRBD1 or TRBD2 (5 bases each). The V end lost 2 bases, the J end lost 5 bases, and 10 bases lay between the germline ends. The CDR3 is 14 amino acids. Germline V gives CDR1 SGHTA, CDR2 FQGNSA. This CDR3 is CASSLSGANNEQFF. In DNA form, the CDR3 reads TGTGCCAGCAGCTTATCCGGGGCTAACAATGAGCAGTTCTTC.

The chain carries TRBV6-5 and TRBJ1-2; D gene unclear. The CDR3 extends over 12 amino acids. The germline V and J ends were trimmed by 0 bases and 8 bases, with 7 bases remaining between them. Per the germline V gene, CDR1 is MNHEY and CDR2 is SVGAGI. The CDR3 here is CASSYSPVGYTF. CDR3 in DNA: TGTGCCAGCAGTTACTCGCCAGTAGGCTACACCTTC.

The count of this clone is one. The chain combines TRBV6-6 with TRBJ1-5; the D gene is possibly TRBD1 (5 bases). The CDR3 runs to 15 residues. Germline V CDR1 and CDR2: MNHNY, SVGAGI (reference sequence). The V end lost 10 bases, the J end lost 5 bases, and 21 bases lay between the germline ends. The CDR3 here is CATAGQASIYQPQHF. The CDR3 bases are TGTGCCACCGCAGGGCAGGCCTCTATCTATCAGCCCCAGCATTTT.

The V and J genes are TRBV19 and TRBJ1-4, with D perhaps matching TRBD1 (5 bases). CDR1 LNHDA and CDR2 SQIVND come from the germline V gene (reference sequence). Trimming stripped 3 bases from V and 1 base from J, with 9 bases between. The CDR3 runs to 15 residues. CDR3 loop: CASSIGDLTNEKLFF. The CDR3 DNA follows: TGTGCCAGTAGTATCGGGGACTTAACTAATGAAAAACTGTTTTTT.

The V gene is TRBV5-4, the J gene TRBJ1-4; D ambiguous. V was pared by 4 bases and J by 0 bases, with 10 bases between. The CDR3 is made up of 15 amino acids. Germline-derived CDR1 and CDR2 are SGHNT and YYREEE (reference sequence). The CDR3 DNA is TGTGCCAGCAGCGAAGGAGGTACAACTAATGAAAAACTGTTTTTT. Its protein product is CASSEGGTTNEKLFF.

J is TRBJ1-4 and V is TRBV6-5; TRBD1 might be the D (5 bases). CDR3 length: 15 residues. Germline-derived CDR1 and CDR2 are MNHEY and SVGAGI. Trimming left V 4 bases short and J 4 bases short, with 13 bases between. The CDR3 is CASSLEGVFNEKLFF. CDR3 DNA sequence: TGTGCCAGCAGTTTAGAAGGGGTTTTTAATGAAAAACTGTTTTTT.

This clone was recorded a few times. The sample contains more than one DNA sequence encoding this CDR3. The rearrangement uses TRBV11-2 and TRBJ2-5; no reliable D call. The germline gives CDR1 SGHAT, CDR2 FQNNGV. The CDR3 has 12 amino acids. With 1 base removed from V and 5 bases from J, the gap between germline ends came to 5 bases. CDR3 residues: CASSLVGETQYF. DNA for the CDR3: TGTGCCAGCAGCTTAGTTGGGGAGACCCAGTACTTC.

The V and J genes are TRBV30 and TRBJ1-1, with unresolved D. V gave up 2 bases and J gave up 0 bases, with 7 bases separating them. The length of the CDR3 is 13 residues. Germline V gene data show CDR1 as GTSNPN and CDR2 as SVGIG (reference sequence). The CDR3 is CAWSLGLNTEAFF. CDR3 bases: TGTGCCTGGAGTCTCGGCTTGAACACTGAAGCTTTCTTT.

CDR3: CATSDWTAHPSEHAEAFF. Here the CDR3 DNA reads TGTGCCACCAGTGATTGGACAGCTCATCCGTCAGAACACGCTGAAGCTTTCTTT. The V call is TRBV24-1, the J call TRBJ1-1; D is perhaps TRBD1 (6 bases). V was shortened by 2 bases and J by 6 bases, with 24 bases between the two germline ends. Germline V gene lookup returns CDR1 KGHDR and CDR2 SFDVKD. The CDR3 length is 18 residues.

This clone showed up just once. The chain carries TRBV9 and TRBJ2-2, with 7 bases identical to TRBD1. The V gene's germline CDR1 is SGDLS and CDR2 YYNGEE. This CDR3 is built from 17 residues. V lost 1 base to trimming and J lost 4 bases; unmatched junction nucleotides: 10. For the CDR3, the DNA is TGTGCCAGCAGCGTAAGTGGGGACAGTGTCGGCACCGGGGAGCTGTTTTTT. Translation gives CASSVSGDSVGTGELFF.

Here the CDR3 DNA reads TGTGCCAGCAGTGACCTTAGCGTCCGGGAAATAAATGAGCAGTTCTTC. It encodes CASSDLSVREINEQFF. This chain joins TRBV6-4 and TRBJ2-1; perhaps TRBD2 as D (5 bases). The germline CDR1 and CDR2 sequences are MRHNA and SNTAGT. V lost 2 bases and J lost 7, with 18 bases in between. CDR3 length equals 16 residues.

The chain links TRBV27 to TRBJ1-1; D gene ambiguous. Deletions cut 6 bases from V and 4 bases from J, with 15 bases between. The CDR3 sequence is 14 residues long. Per germline, CDR1 MNHEY and CDR2 SMNVEV (reference sequence). CDR3: CASRLLEGFTEAFF. The CDR3 nucleotides are TGTGCCAGCAGACTGCTGGAAGGGTTCACTGAAGCTTTCTTT.

The chain combines TRBV19 with TRBJ1-3; possible D gene TRBD1, 6 bases. V lost 6 bases to trimming and J lost 3 bases, with 12 bases between them. The CDR3 runs to 14 residues. Germline CDR1 is LNHDA and CDR2 is SQIVND (reference sequence). The CDR3 nucleotides read TGTGCCAGTAGGGACAGCGGACTTGGAAACACCATATATTTT. Translating it yields CASRDSGLGNTIYF.

The chain recombines TRBV30 with TRBJ2-7; 9 nucleotides match TRBD1. The CDR3 totals 15 residues. The trim removed 0 bases at V and 7 bases at J, leaving 10 bases unmatched. The germline V gene encodes CDR1 GTSNPN and CDR2 SVGIG (reference sequence). The CDR3 DNA reads as TGTGCCTGGAGTGTATTTGGGACAGGGTTGGGAGAGCAGTACTTC. Its protein product is CAWSVFGTGLGEQYF.

The chain carries TRBV7-2 and TRBJ1-2; no firm D call. V was cut by 8 bases and J by 1 base, with 8 bases left in between. Germline CDR1 and CDR2: SGHTA and FQGNSA. The CDR3 extends over 12 amino acids. Here the CDR3 reads CASPLGNYGYTF. CDR3 bases: TGTGCCAGCCCCCTGGGTAACTATGGCTACACCTTC.

CDR3: CAWSVQGNTEAFF. In DNA form, the CDR3 reads TGTGCCTGGAGTGTACAGGGGAACACTGAAGCTTTCTTT. This rearrangement joins TRBV30 to TRBJ1-1, with D maybe TRBD1 (6 bases). Trimming took off 0 bases at V and 1 base at J, with 6 bases between the two ends. The CDR3 sequence is 13 residues long. Germline values: CDR1 GTSNPN, CDR2 SVGIG (reference sequence). Using reference TRBV30 and TRBJ1-1 for the parts outside the CDR3, the full variable domain is SQTIHQWPATLVQPVGSPLSLECTVEGTSNPNLYWYRQAAGRGLQLLFYSVGIGQISSEVPQNLSASRPQDRQFILSSKKLLLSDSGFYLCAWSVQGNTEAFFGQGTRLTVV.

The chain links TRBV4-1 to TRBJ1-2; D perhaps matches TRBD1 (6 bases). V dropped 4 bases and J dropped 0 bases, with 18 bases sitting between them. The CDR3 totals 17 residues. Germline values: CDR1 MGHRA, CDR2 YSYEKL. CDR3 amino acids: CASSLGPMDRANYGYTF. The CDR3 region has the DNA TGCGCCAGCAGCCTCGGGCCGATGGACAGAGCTAACTATGGCTACACCTTC.

V and J are TRBV5-8 and TRBJ1-5; no reliable D call. The CDR3 sequence is 15 residues long. CDR1 and CDR2 from the germline V gene are SGHTS and YDEGEE. Deletions cut 1 base from V and 1 base from J, with 9 bases between. Here the CDR3 reads CASSLLPGSNQPQHF. The CDR3 DNA reads TGTGCCAGCAGCTTGTTGCCGGGAAGCAATCAGCCCCAGCATTTT.

The J gene is TRBJ1-1, the V gene TRBV5-1, with D possibly matching TRBD1 (5 bases). Germline CDR1 is SGHRS and CDR2 is YFSETQ. This CDR3 is 14 amino acids long. The ends were cut back, 3 bases at V and 0 bases at J, with 9 bases in the middle. The CDR3 here is CASSSGAMNTEAFF. In nucleotides, the CDR3 is TGCGCCAGCAGCTCCGGGGCTATGAACACTGAAGCTTTCTTT.

The V and J genes are TRBV20-1 and TRBJ1-1, with a possible D match to TRBD1 (6 bases). V lost 6 bases and J lost 8, with 13 bases in between. Germline V lookup: CDR1 DFQATT, CDR2 SNEGSKA (reference sequence). CDR3 size: 11 residues. The CDR3 protein is CSARRGQEAFF. The CDR3 DNA reads TGCAGTGCGAGAAGAGGACAGGAAGCTTTCTTT.

The chain recombines TRBV15 with TRBJ1-3; D might be TRBD1 (5 bases). The CDR3 has 17 residues. V lost 0 bases to trimming and J lost 1 base, with 13 bases between them. Germline CDR1 reads LNHNV; CDR2 reads YYDKDF (reference sequence). CDR3 residues: CATSREFRGGSGNTIYF. CDR3 sequence (DNA): TGTGCCACCAGCAGAGAGTTTCGTGGGGGATCTGGAAACACCATATATTTT.

This clone occurred a few times. V is TRBV3-1 (or the pseudogene TRBV3-2) and J is TRBJ2-3; possible D gene TRBD2, 6 bases. Germline V gives CDR1 LGHDT, CDR2 YNNKEL (reference sequence). V was shortened by 8 bases and J by 5 bases, with 14 bases between the two germline ends. The CDR3 totals 13 residues. Here the CDR3 DNA reads TGTGCCAGCGGTACGGGGGAAGTAGATACGCAGTATTTT. Its protein is CASGTGEVDTQYF.

The chain recombines TRBV7-6 with TRBJ1-6, with D perhaps TRBD1 (6 bases). Between the trimmed V and J ends, which lost 0 bases and 0 bases, there was a span of 9 bases. The germline gives CDR1 SGHVS, CDR2 FNYEAQ. CDR3 length: 17 amino acids. DNA for the CDR3: TGTGCCAGCAGCTTAGCTGACAGGAGCTCCTATAATTCACCCCTCCACTTT. Residues: CASSLADRSSYNSPLHF.

The gene calls are TRBV6-2 or TRBV6-3 and TRBJ1-5; D is unresolved. V was trimmed by 8 bases and J by 6 bases, leaving 8 bases between them. The length of the CDR3 is 11 residues. Germline V gene lookup returns CDR1 MNHEY and CDR2 SVGEGT. CDR3 region: CASGLSQPQHF. CDR3 in DNA: TGTGCCAGCGGTTTGAGTCAGCCCCAGCATTTT.

The chain joins TRBV5-1 to TRBJ2-3; 13 nucleotides line up with TRBD2. V lost 2 bases, J lost 5 bases, and 2 bases stayed unmatched. This CDR3 is 15 amino acids long. From germline, CDR1 is SGHRS and CDR2 YFSETQ. CDR3 sequence (DNA): TGCGCCAGCAGCTTTACTAGCGGGGGGGTAGATACGCAGTATTTT. Translation gives CASSFTSGGVDTQYF.

The V call is TRBV7-3, the J call TRBJ2-4; 7 nucleotides align to TRBD1. Germline values: CDR1 SGHTA, CDR2 FQGTGA. The length of the CDR3 is 15 residues. The junction had 4 bases not matched to a gene; V was cut back by 2 bases and J by 3 bases. The DNA for the CDR3 is TGTGCCAGCAGCTTAGACCCAGGGGGCAAAAACATTCAGTACTTC. This translates into CASSLDPGGKNIQYF.

In this sample, this clone turned up once. This sequence joins TRBV19 and TRBJ2-1; TRBD2 agrees at 8 bases. Germline V gene data show CDR1 as LNHDA and CDR2 as SQIVND (reference sequence). CDR3 length equals 13 residues. V dropped 4 bases and J dropped 14; count of bases not matched to a gene: 10. CDR3: CASSTLLSGGKFF. The CDR3 region has the DNA TGTGCCAGTAGTACCCTACTGAGCGGGGGTAAGTTCTTC. The complete variable domain, with remaining parts taken from reference TRBV19 and TRBJ2-1, reads DGGITQSPKYLFRKEGQNVTLSCEQNLNHDAMYWYRQDPGQGLRLIYYSQIVNDFQKGDIAEGYSVSREKKESFPLTVTSAQKNPTAFYLCASSTLLSGGKFFGPGTRLTVL.